This TCR beta chain comes out of a study of a mutant IDH1 vaccine in newly diagnosed glioma. The sample's time point: baseline, week 1 (first vaccination visit). Specified treatment: pre-vaccination baseline after standard-of-care therapy. Sequencing used immunoSEQ multiplex PCR; TCRdb keeps in-frame clones, though not all of them. The table has 92,000 or so clones, about four fifths seen once. Source: PBMCs, taken from a glioma patient treated with radiotherapy, temozolomide or both. The receptor was isolated from a man in his forties with glioma. Some clones in this sample may be carry-over from other donors' samples.

Here the CDR3 DNA reads TGTGCCAGCAGCGTAGGGGACCCAGGGGGGGAAAAACTGTTTTTT. It specifies CASSVGDPGGEKLFF. This chain links TRBV9 with TRBJ1-4; the match to TRBD1 covers 7 bases. The CDR3 consists of 15 residues. Germline-derived CDR1 and CDR2 are SGDLS and YYNGEE. Trimming cost V 0 bases and J 8 bases; bases outside gene matches: 7.